The entry below describes one T cell receptor beta chain. Its target antigen remains unknown. No quality values exist for individual bases; no much larger clone is one base distant. This sample was included in a study of blood T cells in healthy people across ages (dated by TCRdb to about 2015). Broadly, across the study: In model experiments, roughly one uniquely barcoded TCR beta cDNA molecule per two T cells was captured by template switching. To track age-related changes in TCR beta repertoire diversity, the study relied on deep sequencing normalized with unique cDNA molecular identifiers. Donors were grouped into four age groups: young (average approximately 15 years), middle-aged (about 40), aged (around 60) and long-lived (82). To avoid experimental bias, donors of different ages were spread randomly across the sequencing lanes. The study analyzed two additional independent replicas of 1 million unique cDNA reads from the same blood draw for two donors, one aged 18 to 30 and one aged 80 or older.

CDR1 is given as MNHEY and CDR2 as SVGEGT, both from the germline V gene. The cysteine opens and the phenylalanine closes a CDR3 of 15 amino acids. Only the CDR3 region is kept as DNA, spanning 45 bases read in frame from base 1. The receptor library was made with 5' RACE. Sequencing instrument: Illumina HiSeq 2500. A second PCR of about 6 to 12 cycles was performed with a sample-barcoded 5' primer and a J-beta primer mix. Each TCR beta cDNA molecule received a unique molecular identifier from a template-switch 5' adaptor carrying 12 random nucleotides. Each sample yielded at least 3 million CDR3-containing paired-end reads. The Mint cDNA synthesis kit, primed by a TRBC-specific oligonucleotide, was used to synthesize first-strand cDNA from all RNA. After uracil-DNA glycosylase treatment, a first 18-cycle PCR used universal primers M1SS and BC2_uni_R on all cDNA. Per the source publication's procedure: For normalization, 1 million high-quality reads, each with a distinct molecular identifier, were randomly selected from each sample. Reads with shared molecular identifiers were discarded instead of being binned into consensus sequences. MiTCR, run with a Q25 quality threshold and the strictest error-elimination algorithm, handled CDR3 identification, clonotype clustering and error correction. Lower-bound total TCR beta diversity was estimated with a nonparametric unseen species model using Euler transformation. TCRdb itself trimmed the public reads at Q25 with fastp, ran MiXCR and retained productive beta chains. Rows are combined by CDR3 protein, so each entry shows the most common genes and DNA. These V and J calls derive from TCRdb rather than the authors' analysis. The sample includes under 950,000 distinct CDR3 sequences, with approximately 22% observed a single time. The biggest ten clones account for about 20% of the sample.

Results the study describes overall, beyond this receptor: As age increased, observed TCR beta diversity per million T cells dropped in a roughly linear way, and a significant reduction was already evident by age around 41. Estimates of total diversity from one million sequenced T cells were regarded as lower bounds and underestimates. Compared with the aged group, the long-lived group had more naive CD4+ T cells, fewer expanded clones and increased TCR diversity, a pattern suggesting age selection. Because the CMV infection status of the donors was unknown, age-related changes in expanded clonotypes may potentially have been confounded. Observed TCR beta diversity correlated strongly with the percentage of naive T cells measured by flow cytometry. Conclusive comparison of naive and antigen-experienced compartments was prevented by the profiling of bulk unsorted PBMCs.

Donors were about 36 systemically healthy Caucasian individuals from Russia aged roughly 6 to 95 years. Around 10 milliliters of peripheral blood were collected from each donor into EDTA-treated Vacutainer tubes. Ficoll-Paque density-gradient centrifugation was used to isolate PBMCs, with at least 6.5 million per sample. Trizol reagent was used to extract total RNA from PBMCs, with at least 6 micrograms per sample. Naive CD45RAhigh/CD27high T cell percentages were measured by flow cytometry on a PBMC aliquot from every donor. The chain employs TRBV6-2 or TRBV6-3 and TRBJ2-5; the D gene is perhaps TRBD2, on 6 matching bases. The assigned J gene may be wrong: the sequence end matches TRBJ2-7 better. The TCR sequence derives from a man between 65 and 85 years old in good health. Sequencing was done on a sample of blood. CDR3 reads: CASRRRGSSSYEQYF. At the DNA level, the sequence is TGTGCCAGCAGACGGCGGGGTTCCAGCTCCTACGAGCAGTACTTC.